This T cell receptor beta chain derives from a study of spatial heterogeneity in lung cancer. Overall study: Sequence detection consistently recorded a greater number of beta-chain than alpha-chain sequences.

This clonotype was seen only a few times. The CDR3 has 11 residues. The V end was cut by 6 bases, the J end by 1 base, with 6 bases between. Germline loops: CDR1 SQVTM, CDR2 ANQGSEA. As for time point: sample taken at primary tumor resection. Whole RNA was taken from tumor, nontumor lung or frozen PBMC; it was then sequenced unsorted. A single record per CDR3 protein comes from TCRdb applying MiXCR to the 5' RACE reads. The sample records roughly 2,000 distinct CDR3 sequences, around 11% being singletons. The chain carries TRBV29-1 and TRBJ1-1; D not certain. The material was normal lung tissue next to the tumor, obtained at surgery. The sequence derives from a male donor with early-stage non-small cell lung cancer. The CDR3 loop reads CSVIGNTEAFF. For the CDR3, the DNA is TGCAGCGTCATCGGGAACACTGAAGCTTTCTTT.